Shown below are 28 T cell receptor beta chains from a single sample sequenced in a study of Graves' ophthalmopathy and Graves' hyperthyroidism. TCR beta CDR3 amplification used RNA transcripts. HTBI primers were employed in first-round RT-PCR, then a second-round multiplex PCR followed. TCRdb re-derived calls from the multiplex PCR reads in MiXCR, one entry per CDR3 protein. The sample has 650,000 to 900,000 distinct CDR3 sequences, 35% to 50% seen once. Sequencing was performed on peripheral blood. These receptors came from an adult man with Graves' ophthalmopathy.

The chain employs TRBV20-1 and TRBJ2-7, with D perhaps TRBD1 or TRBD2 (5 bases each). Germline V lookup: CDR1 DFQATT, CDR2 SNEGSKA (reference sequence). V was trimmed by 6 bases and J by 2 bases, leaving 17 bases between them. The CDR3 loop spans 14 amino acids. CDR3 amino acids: CSAGPRDHAYEQYF. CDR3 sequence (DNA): TGCAGTGCCGGACCCCGGGACCATGCCTACGAGCAGTACTTC.

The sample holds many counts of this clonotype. The DNA for the CDR3 is TGTGCCAGCAGCCTTAGCGGGGGGACCCAGTACTTC. Amino acids: CASSLSGGTQYF. This chain joins TRBV7-6 and TRBJ2-5; 9 positions agree with TRBD2. Germline V gene sequence: CDR1 SGHVS, CDR2 FNYEAQ. This CDR3 has 12 residues. V was pared by 5 bases and J by 7 bases, with 2 bases of the junction left unmatched.

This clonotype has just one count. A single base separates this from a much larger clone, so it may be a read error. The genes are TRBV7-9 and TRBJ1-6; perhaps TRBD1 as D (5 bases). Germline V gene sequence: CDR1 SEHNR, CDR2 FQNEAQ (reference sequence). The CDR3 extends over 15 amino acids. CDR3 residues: CAGSLGPLSSSPLHF. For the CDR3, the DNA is TGTGCCGGCAGCTTGGGGCCCCTCTCGAGTTCACCCCTCCACTTT.

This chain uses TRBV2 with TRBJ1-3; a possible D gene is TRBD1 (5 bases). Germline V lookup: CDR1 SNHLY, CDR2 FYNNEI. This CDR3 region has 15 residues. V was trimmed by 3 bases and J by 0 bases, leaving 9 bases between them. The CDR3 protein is CASSDRGSSGNTIYF. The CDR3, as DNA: TGTGCCAGCAGTGACCGGGGCAGCTCTGGAAACACCATATATTTT.

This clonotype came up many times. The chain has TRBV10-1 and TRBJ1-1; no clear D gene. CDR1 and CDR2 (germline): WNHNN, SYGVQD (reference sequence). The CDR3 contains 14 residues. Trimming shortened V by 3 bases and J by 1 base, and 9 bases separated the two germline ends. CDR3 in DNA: TGCGCCAGCAGTGAAACACGTAGGAACACTGAAGCTTTCTTT. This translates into CASSETRRNTEAFF.

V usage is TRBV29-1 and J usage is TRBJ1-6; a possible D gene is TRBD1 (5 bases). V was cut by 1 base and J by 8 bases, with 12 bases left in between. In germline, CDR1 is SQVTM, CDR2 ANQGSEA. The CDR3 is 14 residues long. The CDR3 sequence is CSVEGKGPYSPLHF. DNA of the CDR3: TGCAGCGTTGAAGGAAAGGGGCCGTATTCACCCCTCCACTTT. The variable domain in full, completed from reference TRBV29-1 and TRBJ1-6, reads SAVISQKPSRDICQRGTSLTIQCQVDSQVTMMFWYRQQPGQSLTLIATANQGSEATYESGFVIDKFPISRPNLTFSTLTVSNMSPEDSSIYLCSVEGKGPYSPLHFGNGTRLTVT.

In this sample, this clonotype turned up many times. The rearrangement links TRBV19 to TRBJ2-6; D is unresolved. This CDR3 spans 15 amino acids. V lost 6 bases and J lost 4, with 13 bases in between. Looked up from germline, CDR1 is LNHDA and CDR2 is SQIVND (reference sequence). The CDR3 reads CASSLVLGGANVLTF. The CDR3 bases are TGTGCCAGTAGCCTCGTACTCGGCGGGGCCAACGTCCTGACTTTC.

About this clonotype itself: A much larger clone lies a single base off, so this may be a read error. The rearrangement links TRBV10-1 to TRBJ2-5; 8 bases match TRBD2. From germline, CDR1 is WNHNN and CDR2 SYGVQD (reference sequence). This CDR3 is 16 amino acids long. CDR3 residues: CGSSEGREGRQETQYF. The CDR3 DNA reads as TGCGGCAGCAGTGAAGGTCGGGAGGGACGCCAAGAGACCCAGTACTTC.

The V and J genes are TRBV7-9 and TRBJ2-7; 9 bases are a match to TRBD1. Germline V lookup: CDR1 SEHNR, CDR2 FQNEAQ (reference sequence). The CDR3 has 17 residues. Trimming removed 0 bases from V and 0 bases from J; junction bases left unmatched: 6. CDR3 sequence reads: CASSLAGQGIISYEQYF. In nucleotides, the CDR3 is TGTGCCAGCAGCTTAGCGGGACAGGGAATAATCTCCTACGAGCAGTACTTC. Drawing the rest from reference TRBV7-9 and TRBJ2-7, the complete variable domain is DTGVSQNPRHKITKRGQNVTFRCDPISEHNRLYWYRQTLGQGPEFLTYFQNEAQLEKSRLLSDRFSAERPKGSFSTLEIQRTEQGDSAMYLCASSLAGQGIISYEQYFGPGTRLTVT.

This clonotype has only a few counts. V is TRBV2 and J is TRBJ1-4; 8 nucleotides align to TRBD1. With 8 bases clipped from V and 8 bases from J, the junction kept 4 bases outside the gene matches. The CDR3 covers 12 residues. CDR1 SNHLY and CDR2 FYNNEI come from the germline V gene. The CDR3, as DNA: TGTGCCAGCGGACAGGGCTTCGAAAAACTGTTTTTT. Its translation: CASGQGFEKLFF.

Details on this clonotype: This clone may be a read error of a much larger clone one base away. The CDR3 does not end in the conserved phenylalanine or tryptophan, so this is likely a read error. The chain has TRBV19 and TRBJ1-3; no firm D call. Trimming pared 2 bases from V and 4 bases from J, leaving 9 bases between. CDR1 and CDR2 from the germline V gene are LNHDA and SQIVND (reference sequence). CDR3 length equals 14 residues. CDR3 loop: CASSIRRYGNTIYL. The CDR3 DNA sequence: TGTGCCAGTAGTATACGACGTTACGGAAACACCATATATCTT.

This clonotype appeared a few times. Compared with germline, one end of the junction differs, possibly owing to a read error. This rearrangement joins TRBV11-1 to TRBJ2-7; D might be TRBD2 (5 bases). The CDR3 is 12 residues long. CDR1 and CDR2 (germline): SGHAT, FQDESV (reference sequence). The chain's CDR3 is CASSRERGEQYF. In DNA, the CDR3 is TGCGCCAGCAGTAGGGAGCGCGGCGAGCAGTACTTC. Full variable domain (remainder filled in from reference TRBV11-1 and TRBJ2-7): EAEVAQSPRYKITEKSQAVAFWCDPISGHATLYWYRQILGQGPELLVQFQDESVVDDSQLPKDRFSAERLKGVDSTLKIQPAELGDSAMYLCASSRERGEQYFGPGTRLTVT.

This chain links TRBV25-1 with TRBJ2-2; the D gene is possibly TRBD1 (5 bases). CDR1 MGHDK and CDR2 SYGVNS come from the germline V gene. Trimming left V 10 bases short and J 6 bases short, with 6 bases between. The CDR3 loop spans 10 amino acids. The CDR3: CATGPGELFF. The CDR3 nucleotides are TGTGCCACAGGGCCCGGGGAGCTGTTTTTT.

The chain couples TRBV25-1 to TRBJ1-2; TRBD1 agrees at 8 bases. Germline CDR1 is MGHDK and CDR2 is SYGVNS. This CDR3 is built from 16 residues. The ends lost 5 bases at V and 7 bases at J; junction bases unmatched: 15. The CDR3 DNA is TGTGCCAGCAGTTACTCGGGGACAGGTACAAGTTCTGGCTACACCTTC. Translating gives CASSYSGTGTSSGYTF.

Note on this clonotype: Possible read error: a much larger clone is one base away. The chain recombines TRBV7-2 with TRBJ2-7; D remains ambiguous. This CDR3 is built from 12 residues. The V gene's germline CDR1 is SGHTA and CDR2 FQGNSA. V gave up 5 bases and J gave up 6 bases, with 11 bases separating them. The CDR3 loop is CASSPDPSEQYF. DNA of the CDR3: TGTGCCAGCAGCCCGGACCCCTCCGAGCAGTACTTC. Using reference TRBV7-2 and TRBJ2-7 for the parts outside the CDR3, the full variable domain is GAGVSQSPSNKVTEKGKDVELRCDPISGHTALYWYRQSLGQGLEFLIYFQGNSAPDKSGLPSDRFSAERTGGSVSTLTIQRTQQEDSAVYLCASSPDPSEQYFGPGTRLTVT.

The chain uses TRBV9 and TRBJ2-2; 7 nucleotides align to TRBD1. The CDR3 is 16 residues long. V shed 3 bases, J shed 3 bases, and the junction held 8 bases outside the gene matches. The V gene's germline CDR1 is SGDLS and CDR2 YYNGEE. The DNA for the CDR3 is TGTGCCAGCAGCGCAAGACCGGGACAGTACACCGGGGAGCTGTTTTTT. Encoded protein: CASSARPGQYTGELFF.

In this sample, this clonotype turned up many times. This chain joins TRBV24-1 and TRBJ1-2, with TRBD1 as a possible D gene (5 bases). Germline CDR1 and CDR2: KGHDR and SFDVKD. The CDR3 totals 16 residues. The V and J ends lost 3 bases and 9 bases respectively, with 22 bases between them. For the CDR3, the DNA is TGTGCCACCAGTGATCCCACGGGACGTGGGATATCCAGCTACACCTTC. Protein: CATSDPTGRGISSYTF.

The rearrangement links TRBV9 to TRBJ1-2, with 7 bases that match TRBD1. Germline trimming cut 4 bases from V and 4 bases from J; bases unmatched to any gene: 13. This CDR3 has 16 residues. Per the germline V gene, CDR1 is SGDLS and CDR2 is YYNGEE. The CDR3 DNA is TGTGCCAGCAGCCCAACCGAGAGACAGGGTACCTATGGCTACACCTTC. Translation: CASSPTERQGTYGYTF.

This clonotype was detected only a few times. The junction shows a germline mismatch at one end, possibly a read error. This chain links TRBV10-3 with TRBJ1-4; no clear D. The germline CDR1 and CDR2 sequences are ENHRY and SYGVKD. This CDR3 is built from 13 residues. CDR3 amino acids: CASSYAKSGKLFF. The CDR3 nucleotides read TGTGCCAGCAGTTACGCCAAATCGGGAAAACTGTTTTTT.

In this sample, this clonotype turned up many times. The CDR3 bases are TGCGCCAGCAACCTAAGTGGGGGGAGGAACGAGCAGTACTTC. Its translation: CASNLSGGRNEQYF. This chain connects TRBV10-2 to TRBJ2-7; D may be TRBD2 (6 bases). CDR1 is WSHSY and CDR2 is SAAADI in the germline V gene. Trimming shortened V by 7 bases and J by 5 bases, and 18 bases separated the two germline ends. The CDR3 has 14 residues.

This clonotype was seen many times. DNA for the CDR3: TGTGCCAGCAGCGTAGGTTACGGGCAGAACACTGAAGCTTTCTTT. This gives the protein CASSVGYGQNTEAFF. The rearrangement uses TRBV9 and TRBJ1-1, with D hard to call. With 0 bases removed from V and 1 base from J, the gap between germline ends came to 10 bases. CDR1 and CDR2 from the germline V gene are SGDLS and YYNGEE. The length of the CDR3 is 15 residues.

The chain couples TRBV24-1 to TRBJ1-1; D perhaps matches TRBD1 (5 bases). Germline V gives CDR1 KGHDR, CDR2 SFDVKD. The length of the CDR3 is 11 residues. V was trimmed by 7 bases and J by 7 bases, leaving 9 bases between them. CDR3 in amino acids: CATSRGDEAFF. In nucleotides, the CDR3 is TGTGCCACCAGCCGGGGGGATGAAGCTTTCTTT.

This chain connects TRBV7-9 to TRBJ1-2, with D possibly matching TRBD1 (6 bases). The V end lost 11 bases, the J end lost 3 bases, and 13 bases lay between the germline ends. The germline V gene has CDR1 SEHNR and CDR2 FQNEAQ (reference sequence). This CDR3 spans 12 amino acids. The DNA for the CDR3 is TGTGCCTGGGGGCAGCGATACTATGGCTACACCTTC. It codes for CAWGQRYYGYTF.

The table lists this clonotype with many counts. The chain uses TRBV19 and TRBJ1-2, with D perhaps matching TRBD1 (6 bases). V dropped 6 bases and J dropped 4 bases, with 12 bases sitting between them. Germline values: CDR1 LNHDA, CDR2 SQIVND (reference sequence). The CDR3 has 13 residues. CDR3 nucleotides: TGTGCCAGTAGGGTACAGGGTCGCTATGGCTACACCTTC. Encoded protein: CASRVQGRYGYTF. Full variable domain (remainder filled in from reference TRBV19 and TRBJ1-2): DGGITQSPKYLFRKEGQNVTLSCEQNLNHDAMYWYRQDPGQGLRLIYYSQIVNDFQKGDIAEGYSVSREKKESFPLTVTSAQKNPTAFYLCASRVQGRYGYTFGSGTRLTVV.

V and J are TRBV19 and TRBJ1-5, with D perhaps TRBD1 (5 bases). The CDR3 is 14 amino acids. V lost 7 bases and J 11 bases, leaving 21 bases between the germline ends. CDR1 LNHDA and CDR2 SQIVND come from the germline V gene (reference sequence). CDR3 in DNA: TGTGCCAGTAAGACTAGCGGGGGAAAAGAGACCCAGCATTTT. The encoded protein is CASKTSGGKETQHF.

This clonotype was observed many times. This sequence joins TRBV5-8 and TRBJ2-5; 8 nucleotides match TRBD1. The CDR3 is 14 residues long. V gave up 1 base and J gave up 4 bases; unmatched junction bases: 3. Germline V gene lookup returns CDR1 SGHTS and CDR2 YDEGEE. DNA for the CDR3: TGTGCCAGCAGCTTGAAGGGACAGGTAGAGACCCAGTACTTC. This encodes CASSLKGQVETQYF.

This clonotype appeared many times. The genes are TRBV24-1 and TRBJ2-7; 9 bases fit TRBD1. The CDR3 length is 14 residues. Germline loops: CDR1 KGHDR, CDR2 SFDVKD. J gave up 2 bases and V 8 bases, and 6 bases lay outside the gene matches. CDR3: CATKPGQGTYEQYF. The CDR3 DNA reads TGTGCCACCAAACCGGGACAGGGCACCTACGAGCAGTACTTC.

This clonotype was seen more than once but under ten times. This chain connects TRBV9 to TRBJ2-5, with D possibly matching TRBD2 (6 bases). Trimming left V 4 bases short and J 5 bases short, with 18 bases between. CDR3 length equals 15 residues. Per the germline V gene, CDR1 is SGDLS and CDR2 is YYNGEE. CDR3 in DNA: TGTGCCAGCAGCTCCCGAGGAGGGAGGTTGGAGACCCAGTACTTC. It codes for CASSSRGGRLETQYF.